The TCR beta chain described here comes from a study of cytomegalovirus exposure and HLA in healthy donors. The PCR used 60 Vbeta and 13 Jbeta primers. Measured with immunoSEQ multiplex PCR; TCRdb has only the in-frame clones, and not every one. The sample shows 90,000 to 110,000 clones, more than 9.5% of them seen only once. Findings and limits, study-wide: Later analysis identified about 17,000 TCR beta sequences associated with HLA alleles, using a false discovery rate threshold of 0.05. TCR beta sequences reportedly predicted most subjects' HLA-A and HLA-B alleles accurately. Overall, around 160 TCR beta chains were annotated as cytomegalovirus-associated.

A word on this clone: Antigen specificity is unknown.

CDR1 and CDR2 from the germline V gene are MNHEY and SVGAGI. V lost 2 bases to trimming and J lost 3 bases, with 10 bases between them. The CDR3 has 14 amino acids. The J gene is TRBJ2-5, the V gene TRBV6-5; tentatively, D is TRBD1 (6 bases). This receptor was identified in a man between 40 and 49 years old in good health and CMV-seropositive. The specimen sequenced was PBMCs. The CDR3 DNA reads as TGTGCCAGCAGTTACCCCGGACAGAAAGAGACCCAGTACTTC. It is translated as CASSYPGQKETQYF.